This T cell receptor beta chain was captured in a study of cytomegalovirus exposure and HLA in healthy donors. Overall study results and limits: For TCR beta chains, V- and J-gene trimming was later linked to a missense DCLRE1C variant. A previous analysis found most TCR beta V segments productive roughly 87% or roughly 30% of the time.

As for this clone: As yet, its antigen is unknown.

PCR amplification relied on 60 Vbeta primers (plus 13 Jbeta primers). As originally analysed: A follow-up analysis tallied about 80 million unique TCR beta chains, roughly 9.9 million shared. Method: immunoSEQ multiplex PCR; TCRdb's copy keeps in-frame clones and lacks some. Clonal size and the V and J genes are those of that table, whereas D and trimming came from the DNA. Of about 95,000 clones in the sample, approximately 80% were seen once. V lost 6 bases and J lost 0, with 11 bases in between. CDR3 size: 13 residues. Germline assignment: CDR1 SQVTM and CDR2 ANQGSEA. This sequence originates from a man aged 30 to 45 in good health and CMV-seropositive. Sequenced material: PBMCs. This chain links TRBV29-1 with TRBJ1-1, with TRBD1 as a possible D gene (6 bases). The CDR3: CSVADRLNTEAFF. As DNA, the CDR3 is TGCAGCGTCGCTGACAGGCTGAACACTGAAGCTTTCTTT.